These 15 T cell receptor beta chains share one sample of origin, sequenced in a study of T cells after yellow fever vaccination. TCRdb re-called the 5' RACE reads through MiXCR, storing one row per CDR3 protein. This table holds some 340,000 distinct CDR3 sequences, about 10% found once. The sequencing here drew on CD4+ T cells sorted from PBMCs, taken 45 days after the yellow fever booster vaccination. The receptor set was obtained from a man between 18 and 35 years old who received the YFV17D yellow fever vaccine.

This clonotype has ten or more counts. This chain joins TRBV5-5 and TRBJ2-1; tentative D call: TRBD2 (6 bases). The CDR3 has 16 amino acids. Germline V gives CDR1 SGHKS, CDR2 YYEKEE (reference sequence). V lost 4 bases and J lost 6, with 20 bases in between. CDR3 DNA sequence: TGTGCCAGCAGCGCCGGAGGGAGGCTATGGAGCAATGAGCAGTTCTTC. Protein product: CASSAGGRLWSNEQFF.

The rearrangement joins TRBV29-1 to TRBJ2-7, with 7 bases identical to TRBD1. V trimming: 8 bases; J trimming: 2 bases; junction bases outside the gene matches: 9. The CDR3 extends over 13 amino acids. Germline-derived CDR1 and CDR2 are SQVTM and ANQGSEA. The CDR3: CSYRQGVAYEQYV. The CDR3 DNA is TGCAGCTACAGACAGGGAGTCGCCTACGAGCAGTACGTC.

This clonotype was recorded a few times. The rearrangement links TRBV6-5 to TRBJ2-3; D remains unclear. V was clipped by 5 bases and J by 5 bases, with 14 bases between them. Germline CDR1 reads MNHEY; CDR2 reads SVGAGI. The CDR3 sequence is 14 residues long. CDR3 nucleotide sequence: TGTGCCAGCAGTACACGGGCCCGTGGAGATACGCAGTATTTT. As protein: CASSTRARGDTQYF.

This clonotype was counted a few times. This rearrangement joins TRBV4-2 to TRBJ2-1; TRBD2 matches at 12 bases. The CDR3 has 20 amino acids. After removal of 3 bases from V and 0 bases from J, the junction contained 12 bases not matched to a gene. Looked up from germline, CDR1 is LGHNA and CDR2 is YNFKEQ. The CDR3 sequence is CASSQAGTSGFLSSYNEQFF. The CDR3 nucleotides are TGTGCCAGCAGCCAGGCCGGGACTAGCGGGTTCTTGAGCTCCTACAATGAGCAGTTCTTC.

The chain has TRBV4-3 and TRBJ1-4, with D hard to call. Germline loops: CDR1 LGHNA, CDR2 YSLEER. CDR3 length: 14 amino acids. With 0 bases removed from V and 7 bases from J, the gap between germline ends came to 9 bases. The CDR3, as DNA: TGCGCCAGCAGCCAAGATTTGATCGGTGAAAAACTGTTTTTT. Translating gives CASSQDLIGEKLFF.

The gene calls are TRBV12-3 or TRBV12-4 and TRBJ1-2; no firm D call. Trimming removed 0 bases from V and 8 bases from J, with 4 bases in between. The CDR3 sequence is 11 residues long. CDR3 region: CASSLAGGYTF. The CDR3 DNA reads TGTGCCAGCAGTTTAGCGGGGGGCTACACCTTC.

CDR3 coding DNA: TGCGCCAGCAGCCAAGCCCCGCGGTTCTGGAACACTGAAGCTTTCTTT. Translated, it gives CASSQAPRFWNTEAFF. This chain connects TRBV4-1 to TRBJ1-1; D is undetermined. This CDR3 contains 16 residues. Trimming pared 1 base from V and 1 base from J, leaving 13 bases between. Per the germline V gene, CDR1 is MGHRA and CDR2 is YSYEKL.

This clonotype has only a few counts. The genes are TRBV29-1 and TRBJ1-3; D unresolved. This CDR3 comprises 13 residues. Germline values: CDR1 SQVTM, CDR2 ANQGSEA. Trimming stripped 5 bases from V and 3 bases from J, with 11 bases between. The DNA of the CDR3 is TGCAGCGTTCATCTGGGGAGTGGAAACACCATATATTTT. It encodes CSVHLGSGNTIYF.

This clonotype was found many times. The chain combines TRBV12-3 or TRBV12-4 with TRBJ2-5; D not resolved. V was clipped by 2 bases and J by 2 bases, with 6 bases between them. The CDR3 is made up of 13 amino acids. CDR3 sequence reads: CASSLNRQETQYF. The CDR3 DNA reads TGTGCCAGCAGTTTAAACAGACAAGAGACCCAGTACTTC.

The rearrangement uses TRBV4-3 and TRBJ2-7, with D possibly TRBD1 on 6 matching bases. This CDR3 has 13 amino acids. Per germline, CDR1 LGHNA and CDR2 YSLEER. The V and J ends lost 3 bases and 6 bases respectively, with 12 bases between them. The CDR3 DNA reads as TGCGCCAGCAGCCACAGGGGCTTGGGCGAGCAGTACTTC. Encoded protein: CASSHRGLGEQYF.

V usage is TRBV6-2 or TRBV6-3 and J usage is TRBJ2-5, with D tentatively TRBD1 or TRBD2 (5 bases each). This CDR3 is 14 amino acids long. Germline CDR1 reads MNHEY; CDR2 reads SVGEGT. V lost 2 bases, J lost 5 bases, and 12 bases lay in between. DNA for the CDR3: TGTGCCAGCAGTTACGGGGGTCGGGGCGAGACCCAGTACTTC. This translates into CASSYGGRGETQYF.

This clonotype was observed many times. V is TRBV4-1 and J is TRBJ1-2; 9 bases are a match to TRBD1. In germline, CDR1 is MGHRA, CDR2 YSYEKL. J gave up 2 bases and V 1 base, and 5 bases lay outside the gene matches. CDR3 length equals 16 residues. The DNA for the CDR3 is TGCGCCAGCAGCCAAGTTGGGACAGGGAAGAACTATGGCTACACCTTC. Its protein is CASSQVGTGKNYGYTF.

This clonotype has a handful of counts. No DNA is shown, since the ends of the CDR3 on it are uncertain; the CDR3 is the one TCRdb lists. J is TRBJ2-5 and V is TRBV28. In germline, CDR1 is MDHEN, CDR2 SYDVKM. The CDR3 is 13 residues long, ends included. The CDR3 region is CASSFGSTSAQYF.

By frequency in the sample, this clonotype is medium-sized (0.01 to 0.1%). In nucleotides, the CDR3 is TGCGCCAGCAGCCAGCCAACCAGGAGATCTAACTATGGCTACACCTTC. It encodes CASSQPTRRSNYGYTF. The chain carries TRBV4-1 and TRBJ1-2; D is ambiguous. Germline V gene sequence: CDR1 MGHRA, CDR2 YSYEKL. The V end was cut by 3 bases, the J end by 0 bases, with 14 bases between. The CDR3 consists of 16 residues.

This clonotype was counted between two and nine times. This chain uses TRBV3-1 with TRBJ2-5; D is possibly TRBD1 (7 bases). Germline V CDR1 and CDR2: LGHDT, YNNKEL (reference sequence). This CDR3 is 16 amino acids long. Trimming shortened V by 3 bases and J by 4 bases, and 18 bases separated the two germline ends. The CDR3 region is CASSHPAGGIRETQYF. In DNA, the CDR3 is TGTGCCAGCAGCCACCCCGCAGGGGGGATCAGAGAGACCCAGTACTTC.